The clone carrying this T cell receptor beta chain was recorded many times. The source of the sample is a study of regulatory T cells in long-lasting Graves disease. Study background: The antithyroid drugs taken by newly diagnosed Graves' patients had been used for under 3 months.

Time point given: newly diagnosed GD, antithyroid drugs for less than 3 months. PBMCs provided the RNA from which the TCR library was made. Patients came through an endocrinology department, and that department was in Xi'an, China. Trimming pared 4 bases from V and 0 bases from J, leaving 9 bases between. Germline-derived CDR1 and CDR2 are SQVTM and ANQGSEA. This CDR3 spans 13 amino acids. In building TCR beta libraries, iRepertoire HTBI primers were used together with Arm-PCR of CDR3 regions. TCRdb fed the multiplex PCR reads into MiXCR, producing one record per CDR3 protein. There are a few hundred thousand distinct CDR3 sequences in the sample; about 20% occur only once, and 12% to 15% lies in the top ten. The same sample was also used in a study of T cells in Graves' hyperthyroidism and ophthalmopathy.

The sample here was peripheral blood mononuclear cells (PBMCs), taken at new diagnosis, from a patient treated with antithyroid drugs. The TCR was taken from a woman aged 25 to 39 with Graves disease. The rearrangement uses TRBV29-1 and TRBJ1-1; D is unclear. The CDR3 is CSVAEPMNTEAFF. The CDR3 DNA is TGCAGCGTTGCTGAGCCAATGAACACTGAAGCTTTCTTT.